The 29 T cell receptor beta chains presented below share a single source sample, sequenced in a study of OX40 agonist ivuxolimab in advanced cancers. The method was immunoSEQ multiplex PCR; TCRdb's version includes in-frame clones alone and lacks a portion of them. The sample contains fewer than 70,000 clones, around 90% of which appear only once. The sequencing used CD4+ or CD8+ T cells sorted from blood, collected in a trial of the OX40 agonist ivuxolimab. The receptors were gathered from an adult with an advanced solid tumor such as melanoma, head and neck, liver or kidney cancer.

The rearrangement uses TRBV18 and TRBJ2-1, with 14 bases aligning to TRBD2. The CDR3 runs 20 residues. Germline CDR1 is KGHSH and CDR2 is LQKENI. With 6 bases clipped from V and 0 bases from J, the junction kept 13 bases outside the gene matches. CDR3 nucleotides: TGTGCCAGCTCCCGCCCTTTGACTAGCGGGAGGGCGAGCTCCTACAATGAGCAGTTCTTC. Translating it yields CASSRPLTSGRASSYNEQFF.

The gene calls are TRBV2 and TRBJ2-2; D is undetermined. There are 16 residues in the CDR3. V was shortened by 6 bases and J by 0 bases, with 14 bases between the two germline ends. Germline V gene sequence: CDR1 SNHLY, CDR2 FYNNEI. The DNA of the CDR3 is TGTGCCAGCAGGGTTAAAAAACGGCCGAACACCGGGGAGCTGTTTTTT. As protein: CASRVKKRPNTGELFF.

J is TRBJ2-1 and V is TRBV2; D ambiguous. V was trimmed by 4 bases and J by 1 base, leaving 8 bases between them. Per the germline V gene, CDR1 is SNHLY and CDR2 is FYNNEI. The CDR3 length is 14 residues. CDR3 amino acids: CASSVYHSYNEQFF. CDR3 DNA: TGTGCCAGCAGTGTCTACCATTCCTACAATGAGCAGTTCTTC.

This rearrangement joins TRBV6-5 to TRBJ2-7; the D is unclear. CDR3 length: 15 amino acids. Trimming left V 0 bases short and J 0 bases short, with 9 bases between. Germline CDR1 reads MNHEY; CDR2 reads SVGAGI. This chain's CDR3 is CASSYSVGSSYEQYF. In nucleotides, the CDR3 is TGTGCCAGCAGTTACTCGGTGGGAAGCTCCTACGAGCAGTACTTC.

The CDR3 DNA sequence: TGTGCCAGCAGCCCATCCTACAATGAGCAGTTCTTC. Residues: CASSPSYNEQFF. V and J are TRBV7-2 and TRBJ2-1; no clear D. The ends were cut back, 5 bases at V and 1 base at J, with 3 bases in the middle. From germline, CDR1 is SGHTA and CDR2 FQGNSA. The CDR3 is 12 amino acids.

This clone was seen just once. The V gene is TRBV5-1, the J gene TRBJ1-1; D is unresolved. The CDR3 totals 14 residues. V lost 0 bases, J lost 1 base, and 7 bases lay in between. Germline V lookup: CDR1 SGHRS, CDR2 YFSETQ. CDR3 nucleotides: TGCGCCAGCAGCTTGGGGCCTTCGAACACTGAAGCTTTCTTT. Its protein is CASSLGPSNTEAFF.

This clone has a handful of counts. The V gene is TRBV7-9, the J gene TRBJ1-3; D may be TRBD1 (6 bases). Germline-derived CDR1 and CDR2 are SEHNR and FQNEAQ (reference sequence). The CDR3 is 13 amino acids. V was clipped by 4 bases and J by 4 bases, with 8 bases between them. The CDR3 sequence is CASSSGAGNTIYF. The CDR3 DNA sequence: TGTGCCAGCAGCTCAGGGGCCGGAAACACCATATATTTT.

V is TRBV4-1 and J is TRBJ2-1; a weak D match, TRBD1 (6 bases). The CDR3 extends over 14 amino acids. The ends were cut back, 1 base at V and 7 bases at J, with 11 bases in the middle. The germline CDR1 and CDR2 sequences are MGHRA and YSYEKL. The CDR3: CASSQVTGTNEQFF. The DNA for the CDR3 is TGCGCCAGCAGCCAAGTCACAGGGACGAATGAGCAGTTCTTC.

V usage is TRBV2 and J usage is TRBJ1-5; possible D gene TRBD1, 5 bases. The germline CDR1 and CDR2 sequences are SNHLY and FYNNEI. Trimming stripped 3 bases from V and 2 bases from J, with 14 bases between. This CDR3 has 16 amino acids. CDR3 bases: TGTGCCAGCAGTGATAGGTGGCAGGGAGGCAATCAGCCCCAGCATTTT. Translated, it gives CASSDRWQGGNQPQHF.

In this sample, this clone turned up once. The chain combines TRBV5-4 with TRBJ2-2, with 8 nucleotides matching TRBD2. Germline loops: CDR1 SGHNT, CDR2 YYREEE (reference sequence). Trimming at V came to 4 bases and at J to 4 bases, leaving 9 bases not matched to a gene. This CDR3 is 16 amino acids long. CDR3 nucleotide sequence: TGTGCCAGCAGCCATGTTAGCGGGATCGGCACCGGGGAGCTGTTTTTT. Protein product: CASSHVSGIGTGELFF.

This clone has just one count. The rearrangement links TRBV25-1 to TRBJ2-3; 12 bases are shared with TRBD2. CDR3 length: 17 residues. J lost 4 bases, V lost 5 bases, and 10 bases had no gene match. Germline V gives CDR1 MGHDK, CDR2 SYGVNS. This CDR3 reads CASSYDLAGGPADTQYF. CDR3 nucleotides: TGTGCCAGCAGTTATGACCTAGCGGGAGGGCCCGCAGATACGCAGTATTTT.

The rearrangement links TRBV7-6 to TRBJ2-1, with D unresolved. CDR3 length: 14 amino acids. Trimming took 3 bases from V and 3 from J, leaving 9 bases between them. The germline V gene encodes CDR1 SGHVS and CDR2 FNYEAQ. CDR3 in DNA: TGTGCCAGCAGCTTGTTCTTGGGCTACAATGAGCAGTTCTTC. Protein product: CASSLFLGYNEQFF.

This rearrangement joins TRBV29-1 to TRBJ2-7; the match to TRBD1 covers 8 bases. The CDR3 extends over 14 amino acids. The germline V gene encodes CDR1 SQVTM and CDR2 ANQGSEA. V trimming: 0 bases; J trimming: 5 bases; junction bases outside the gene matches: 6. The CDR3 here is CSVEDPRGLHEQYF. The CDR3 DNA sequence: TGCAGCGTTGAAGATCCCAGGGGGCTCCACGAGCAGTACTTC.

The chain carries TRBV7-2 and TRBJ2-7; D is possibly TRBD1 (5 bases). Germline V gene lookup returns CDR1 SGHTA and CDR2 FQGNSA. Trimming stripped 2 bases from V and 5 bases from J, with 16 bases between. The CDR3 has 15 amino acids. The CDR3 DNA reads TGTGCCAGCAGCTTACCGGCCAGGGTAAGCCACGAGCAGTACTTC. Protein sequence: CASSLPARVSHEQYF.

This chain connects TRBV5-8 to TRBJ1-2; TRBD1 aligns across 8 bases. V was clipped by 6 bases and J by 4 bases; unmatched bases: 14. CDR3 length equals 16 residues. Germline V lookup: CDR1 SGHTS, CDR2 YDEGEE. This CDR3 is CASIPRQGALIYGYTF. In DNA, the CDR3 is TGTGCCAGCATCCCGCGGCAGGGGGCCCTAATCTATGGCTACACCTTC.

This chain uses TRBV9 with TRBJ2-3, with D unresolved. Germline-derived CDR1 and CDR2 are SGDLS and YYNGEE. This CDR3 is built from 15 residues. Between the trimmed V and J ends, which lost 0 bases and 3 bases, there was a span of 11 bases. The CDR3 loop is CASSVDRRWTDTQYF. The CDR3 bases are TGTGCCAGCAGCGTAGATAGACGGTGGACAGATACGCAGTATTTT.

This chain uses TRBV9 with TRBJ2-3; 7 nucleotides match TRBD1. CDR1 SGDLS and CDR2 YYNGEE come from the germline V gene. The V segment lost 4 bases and the J segment 2 bases; nucleotides outside the gene matches: 4. The CDR3 is made up of 14 amino acids. The CDR3 here is CASSPGQDTDTQYF. CDR3 DNA: TGTGCCAGCAGCCCCGGACAGGACACAGATACGCAGTATTTT. Full variable domain (remainder filled in from reference TRBV9 and TRBJ2-3): DSGVTQTPKHLITATGQRVTLRCSPRSGDLSVYWYQQSLDQGLQFLIQYYNGEERAKGNILERFSAQQFPDLHSELNLSSLELGDSALYFCASSPGQDTDTQYFGPGTRLTVL.

The chain couples TRBV7-3 to TRBJ2-1, with D possibly TRBD1 on 5 matching bases. Germline assignment: CDR1 SGHTA and CDR2 FQGTGA. The CDR3 loop spans 18 amino acids. The germline V and J ends were trimmed by 3 bases and 0 bases, with 18 bases remaining between them. The CDR3 DNA reads TGTGCCAGCAGCTTCAGGGTTGGTACAGAGATCTCCTACAATGAGCAGTTCTTC. Translation: CASSFRVGTEISYNEQFF.

The rearrangement uses TRBV2 and TRBJ2-6; no clear D gene. The germline V and J ends were trimmed by 6 bases and 0 bases, with 9 bases remaining between them. CDR3 length: 15 amino acids. The germline gives CDR1 SNHLY, CDR2 FYNNEI. The CDR3 here is CASSPDHSGANVLTF. Here the CDR3 DNA reads TGTGCCAGCAGCCCGGACCACTCTGGGGCCAACGTCCTGACTTTC.

This clone was found once. The chain employs TRBV5-6 and TRBJ1-1; a possible D gene is TRBD1 (5 bases). V was cut by 3 bases and J by 7 bases, with 16 bases left in between. The CDR3 spans 14 residues. Germline V gives CDR1 SGHDT, CDR2 YYEEEE. In nucleotides, the CDR3 is TGTGCCAGCAGCTCGCCGGCGGGCGGGGGTGAAGCTTTCTTT. Translating gives CASSSPAGGGEAFF.

The rearrangement joins TRBV18 to TRBJ2-7; 7 bases are shared with TRBD1. With V trimmed by 2 bases and J by 1 base, 2 bases remained unmatched. The CDR3 is 14 amino acids. Per germline, CDR1 KGHSH and CDR2 LQKENI. The CDR3 spells CASSPTGQSYEQYF. Written as DNA, the CDR3 is TGTGCCAGCTCACCAACGGGACAGTCCTACGAGCAGTACTTC. Supplemented by reference TRBV18 and TRBJ2-7, the full variable domain reads NAGVMQNPRHLVRRRGQEARLRCSPMKGHSHVYWYRQLPEEGLKFMVYLQKENIIDESGMPKERFSAEFPKEGPSILRIQQVVRGDSAAYFCASSPTGQSYEQYFGPGTRLTVT.

The rearrangement uses TRBV7-3 and TRBJ2-7, with 12 bases fitting TRBD2. CDR1 SGHTA and CDR2 FQGTGA come from the germline V gene. The CDR3 covers 17 residues. V lost 1 base and J lost 5; bases outside the gene matches: 9. CDR3 DNA: TGTGCCAGCAGCTTAATTCTAGCGGGAGGGCCAAGGAACGAGCAGTACTTC. Protein sequence: CASSLILAGGPRNEQYF.

V usage is TRBV27 and J usage is TRBJ1-1; 9 nucleotides agree with TRBD1. Trimming at V came to 7 bases and at J to 5 bases, leaving 5 bases not matched to a gene. This CDR3 is 13 amino acids long. Germline CDR1 reads MNHEY; CDR2 reads SMNVEV (reference sequence). Here the CDR3 DNA reads TGTGCCAGCAACAAACAGGGGGCAACTGAAGCTTTCTTT. Translation: CASNKQGATEAFF.

The J gene is TRBJ2-4, the V gene TRBV7-3; a possible D gene is TRBD2 (6 bases). The CDR3 has 16 residues. Trimming took off 1 base at V and 6 bases at J, with 16 bases between the two ends. The germline V gene has CDR1 SGHTA and CDR2 FQGTGA. This CDR3 reads CASSLKAGSGGNIQYF. In DNA, the CDR3 is TGTGCCAGCAGCTTAAAGGCGGGATCTGGTGGAAACATTCAGTACTTC.

This chain links TRBV29-1 with TRBJ2-7; D possibly corresponds to TRBD2 (5 bases). From germline, CDR1 is SQVTM and CDR2 ANQGSEA. There are 11 residues in the CDR3. Trimming pared 4 bases from V and 4 bases from J, leaving 8 bases between. The CDR3 protein is CSVGGAYEQYF. The DNA for the CDR3 is TGCAGCGTTGGGGGAGCGTACGAGCAGTACTTC.

This clone was seen only once. The V gene is TRBV18, the J gene TRBJ2-3; D remains ambiguous. V lost 3 bases to trimming and J lost 2 bases, with 15 bases between them. The germline V gene has CDR1 KGHSH and CDR2 LQKENI. This CDR3 is built from 16 residues. CDR3 bases: TGTGCCAGCTCACCCGAAGACACAGCTTTCACAGATACGCAGTATTTT. Translating it yields CASSPEDTAFTDTQYF.

This sequence joins TRBV7-2 and TRBJ2-2, with TRBD2 matching over 7 bases. This CDR3 comprises 14 residues. CDR1 is SGHTA, CDR2 FQGNSA, per germline. The trim removed 3 bases at V and 4 bases at J, leaving 2 bases unmatched. The DNA for the CDR3 is TGTGCCAGCAGCTTGGGCGGGAGCACCGGGGAGCTGTTTTTT. It is translated as CASSLGGSTGELFF.

This clone was found a few times. As DNA, the CDR3 is TGTGCCGGTAGTATCTCTGGGGCCAACGTCCTGACTTTC. This sequence encodes CAGSISGANVLTF. V is TRBV2 and J is TRBJ2-6; D call uncertain. Germline V gene data show CDR1 as SNHLY and CDR2 as FYNNEI. CDR3 length: 13 amino acids. V dropped 11 bases and J dropped 0 bases, with 8 bases sitting between them.

The chain couples TRBV2 to TRBJ1-1; TRBD1 matches at 7 bases. Germline values: CDR1 SNHLY, CDR2 FYNNEI. V lost 7 bases, J lost 5 bases, and 16 bases stayed unmatched. There are 16 residues in the CDR3. In nucleotides, the CDR3 is TGTGCCAGCACCAGTGTGGGGACAGTTTTAGGAACTGAAGCTTTCTTT. It is translated as CASTSVGTVLGTEAFF. Based on the CDR3 plus reference TRBV2 and TRBJ1-1, the full variable domain is EPEVTQTPSHQVTQMGQEVILRCVPISNHLYFYWYRQILGQKVEFLVSFYNNEISEKSEIFDDQFSVERPDGSNFTLKIRSTKLEDSAMYFCASTSVGTVLGTEAFFGQGTRLTVV.